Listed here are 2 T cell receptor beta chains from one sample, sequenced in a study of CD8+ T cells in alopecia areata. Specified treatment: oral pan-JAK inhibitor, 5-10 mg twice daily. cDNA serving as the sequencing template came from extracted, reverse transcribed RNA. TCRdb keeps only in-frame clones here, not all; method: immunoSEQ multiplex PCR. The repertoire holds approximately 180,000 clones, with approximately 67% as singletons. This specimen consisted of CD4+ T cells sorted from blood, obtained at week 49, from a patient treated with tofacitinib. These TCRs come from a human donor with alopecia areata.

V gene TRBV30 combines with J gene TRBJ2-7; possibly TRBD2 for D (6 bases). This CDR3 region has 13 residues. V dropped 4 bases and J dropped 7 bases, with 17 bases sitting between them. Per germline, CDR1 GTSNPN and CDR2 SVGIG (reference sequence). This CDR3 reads CAWTAAGPGEQYF. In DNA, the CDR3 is TGTGCCTGGACGGCCGCGGGGCCCGGGGAGCAGTACTTC.

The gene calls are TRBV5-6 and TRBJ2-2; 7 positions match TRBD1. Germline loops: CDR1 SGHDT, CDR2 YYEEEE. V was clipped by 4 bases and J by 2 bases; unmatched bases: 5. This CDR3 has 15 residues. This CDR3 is CASSPDRFNTGELFF. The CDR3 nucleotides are TGTGCCAGCAGCCCGGACAGGTTTAACACCGGGGAGCTGTTTTTT.